Listed below are T cell receptor beta chains from one sample, sequenced in a study of shared clonotypes between healthy human individuals. Assay: immunoSEQ multiplex PCR; the TCRdb copy retains only in-frame clones and omits some. The sample has 1.5 million to 2.5 million clones, about 94% seen once; the top ten hold approximately 1%. The sequencing input was naive CD8+ T cells sorted from blood. The source is a young man in good health. Both conserved end residues are part of each CDR3.

length: 15
V: TRBV9
J: TRBJ2-7
CDR3: CASSVGADSSYEQYF

length: 14
V: TRBV13
J: TRBJ2-7
CDR3: CASSLGTSGYEQYF

length: 12
V: TRBV5-1
J: TRBJ2-2
CDR3: CASSLEPGELFF

length: 19
V: TRBV11-2
J: TRBJ2-3
CDR3: CASSLNPLGAETSTDTQYF

length: 15
V: TRBV5-8
J: TRBJ1-2
CDR3: CASSFGGGTNYGYTF

length: 18
V: TRBV5-4
J: TRBJ2-1
CDR3: CASSLAGEAGPPYNEQFF

length: 13
V: TRBV6-5
J: TRBJ1-1
CDR3: CASSYSLNTEAFF

length: 15
V: TRBV7-2
J: TRBJ2-5
CDR3: CASSLEGWLGETQYF

length: 13
V: TRBV4-1
J: TRBJ1-1
CDR3: CASSQGEFDEAFF

length: 15
V: TRBV2
J: TRBJ1-2
CDR3: CASKAGGTESYGYTF

length: 16
V: TRBV30
J: TRBJ2-7
CDR3: CAWSNPGVGGTYEQYF

length: 16
V: TRBV27
J: TRBJ2-2
CDR3: CASSPGTSANTGELFF

length: 12
V: TRBV5-1
J: TRBJ2-1
CDR3: CASSLVWNEQFF

length: 14
V: TRBV2
J: TRBJ2-7
CDR3: CASSRTGDVDEQYF

length: 15
V: TRBV27
J: TRBJ2-7
CDR3: CASSPRAGGDYEQYF

length: 17
V: TRBV9
J: TRBJ2-7
CDR3: CASSVGSGQGRTYEQYF

length: 16
V: TRBV27
J: TRBJ2-7
CDR3: CASSLVMPTGSNEQYF

length: 16
V: TRBV19
J: TRBJ1-5
CDR3: CASSRDREGSNQPQHF

length: 14
V: TRBV5-1
J: TRBJ2-7
CDR3: CASSPLDSSYEQYF

length: 17
V: TRBV7-2
J: TRBJ1-5
CDR3: CASSLDSLTQYNQPQHF

length: 16
V: TRBV4-1
J: TRBJ2-3
CDR3: CASSQVSSRHTDTQYF

length: 13
V: TRBV11-2
J: TRBJ2-5
CDR3: CASSLVNVETQYF

length: 17
V: TRBV5-1
J: TRBJ2-3
CDR3: CASRPRRTSGRSNTQYF

length: 12
V: TRBV4-1
J: TRBJ1-1
CDR3: CASSQGSTEAFF

length: 16
V: TRBV29-1
J: TRBJ2-7
CDR3: CSVELAVLGGTYEQYF

length: 17
V: TRBV19
J: TRBJ2-5
CDR3: CASSIGTSGGATETQYF

length: 12
V: TRBV11-3
J: TRBJ2-7
CDR3: CASSSPTGEQYF

length: 14
V: TRBV27
J: TRBJ2-7
CDR3: CASSLDGDTYEQYF

length: 14
V: TRBV28
J: TRBJ2-2
CDR3: CASSETGHTGELFF

length: 15
V: TRBV10-2
J: TRBJ2-3
CDR3: CASSESTGWPDTQYF

length: 18
V: TRBV2
J: TRBJ1-1
CDR3: CASSEFGQGWGMNTEAFF

length: 14
V: TRBV7-9
J: TRBJ2-5
CDR3: CASSRTLAGETQYF

length: 12
V: TRBV29-1
J: TRBJ1-1
CDR3: CSVMGRDGEAFF

length: 14
V: TRBV7-9
J: TRBJ2-5
CDR3: CASSLVETGETQYF

length: 16
V: TRBV4-1
J: TRBJ1-1
CDR3: CASSHVPGQGDTEAFF

length: 15
V: TRBV4-1
J: TRBJ1-5
CDR3: CASSQEGQGYQPQHF

length: 13
V: TRBV10-2
J: TRBJ2-7
CDR3: CASYGTSGNEQYF

length: 15
V: TRBV5-6
J: TRBJ1-2
CDR3: CASSFEGRTDYGYTF

length: 15
V: TRBV6-5
J: TRBJ1-2
CDR3: CASIHLQGNNYGYTF

length: 15
V: TRBV7-9
J: TRBJ2-7
CDR3: CASSLAGGPAYEQYF

length: 15
V: TRBV4-3
J: TRBJ2-2
CDR3: CASSQDFGNTGELFF

length: 13
V: TRBV5-4
J: TRBJ2-5
CDR3: CASSSVVGGILYF

length: 13
V: TRBV6-5
J: TRBJ2-2
CDR3: CASSYVGDGELFF

length: 15
V: TRBV28
J: TRBJ1-5
CDR3: CASSPSDIKGQPQHF

length: 18
V: TRBV27
J: TRBJ1-5
CDR3: CASSLVGAVGASNQPQHF

length: 15
V: TRBV5-1
J: TRBJ2-7
CDR3: CASSLVAGSSYEQYF

length: 16
V: TRBV5-4
J: TRBJ2-1
CDR3: CASSLGQGLSYNEQFF

length: 18
V: TRBV11-3
J: TRBJ2-3
CDR3: CASSPGLAGVKSTDTQYF

length: 15
V: TRBV28
J: TRBJ1-1
CDR3: CASSLYRVLVTEAFF

length: 14
V: TRBV6-5
J: TRBJ1-5
CDR3: CASRGGDSNQPQHF

length: 15
V: TRBV4-1
J: TRBJ2-7
CDR3: CASSQGGGASYEQYF

length: 13
V: TRBV30
J: TRBJ1-2
CDR3: CASSTGDLYGYTF

length: 18
V: TRBV4-1
J: TRBJ2-4
CDR3: CASSQGYKETLAKNIQYF